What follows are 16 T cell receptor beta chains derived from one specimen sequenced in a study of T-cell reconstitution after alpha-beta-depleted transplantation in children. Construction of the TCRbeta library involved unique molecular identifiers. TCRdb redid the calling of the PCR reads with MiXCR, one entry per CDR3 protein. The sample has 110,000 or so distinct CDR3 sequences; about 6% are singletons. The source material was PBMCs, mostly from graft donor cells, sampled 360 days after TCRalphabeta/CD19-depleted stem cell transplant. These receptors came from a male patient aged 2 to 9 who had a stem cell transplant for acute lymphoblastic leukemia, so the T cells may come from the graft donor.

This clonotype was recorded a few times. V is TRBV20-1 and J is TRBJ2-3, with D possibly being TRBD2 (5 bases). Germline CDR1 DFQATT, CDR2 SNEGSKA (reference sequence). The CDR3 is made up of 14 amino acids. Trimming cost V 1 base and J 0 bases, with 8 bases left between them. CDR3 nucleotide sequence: TGCAGTGCTAGAGTCGGCGGGAGCACAGATACGCAGTATTTT. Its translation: CSARVGGSTDTQYF.

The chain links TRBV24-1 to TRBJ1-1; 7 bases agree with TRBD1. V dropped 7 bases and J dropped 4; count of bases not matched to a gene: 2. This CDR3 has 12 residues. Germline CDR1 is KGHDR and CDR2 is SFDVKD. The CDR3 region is CATRHRGTEAFF. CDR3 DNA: TGTGCCACCAGACACAGGGGCACTGAAGCTTTCTTT.

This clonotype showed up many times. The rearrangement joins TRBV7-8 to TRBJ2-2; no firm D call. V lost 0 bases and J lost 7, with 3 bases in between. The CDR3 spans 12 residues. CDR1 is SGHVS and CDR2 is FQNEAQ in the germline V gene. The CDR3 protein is CASSLAGGELFF. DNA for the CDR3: TGTGCCAGCAGCTTAGCGGGCGGGGAGCTGTTTTTT.

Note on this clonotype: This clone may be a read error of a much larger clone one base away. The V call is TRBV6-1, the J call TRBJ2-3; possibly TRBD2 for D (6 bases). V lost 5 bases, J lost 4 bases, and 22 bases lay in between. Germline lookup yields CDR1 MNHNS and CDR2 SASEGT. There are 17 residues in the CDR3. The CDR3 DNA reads TGTGCCAGCAGTAAAACTCCCTTCCGGGGGTATTCAGATACGCAGTATTTT. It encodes CASSKTPFRGYSDTQYF.

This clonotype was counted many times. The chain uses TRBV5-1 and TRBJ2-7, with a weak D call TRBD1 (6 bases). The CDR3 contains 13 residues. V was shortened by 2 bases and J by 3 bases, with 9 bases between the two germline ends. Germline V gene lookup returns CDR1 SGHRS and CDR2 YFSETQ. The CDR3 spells CASSFWTDYEQYF. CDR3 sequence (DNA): TGCGCCAGCAGCTTTTGGACAGACTACGAGCAGTACTTC. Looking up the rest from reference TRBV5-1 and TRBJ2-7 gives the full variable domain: KAGVTQTPRYLIKTRGQQVTLSCSPISGHRSVSWYQQTPGQGLQFLFEYFSETQRNKGNFPGRFSGRQFSNSRSEMNVSTLELGDSALYLCASSFWTDYEQYFGPGTRLTVT.

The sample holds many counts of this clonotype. The CDR3 is CASSQDRTSGTQQFF. The CDR3 DNA is TGTGCCAGCAGCCAAGATCGAACTAGCGGGACCCAGCAGTTCTTC. The V call is TRBV3-1, the J call TRBJ2-1; TRBD2 matches 10 bases. The CDR3 length is 15 residues. Germline lookup yields CDR1 LGHDT and CDR2 YNNKEL (reference sequence). The junction had 7 bases not matched to a gene; V was cut back by 0 bases and J by 11 bases.

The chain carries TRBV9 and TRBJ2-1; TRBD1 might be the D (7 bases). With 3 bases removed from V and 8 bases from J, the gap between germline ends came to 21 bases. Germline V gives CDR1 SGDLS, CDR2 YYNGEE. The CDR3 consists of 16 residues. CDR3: CASSGRGQGGLYEQFF. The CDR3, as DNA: TGTGCCAGCAGCGGACGGGGTCAGGGGGGATTGTATGAGCAGTTCTTC.

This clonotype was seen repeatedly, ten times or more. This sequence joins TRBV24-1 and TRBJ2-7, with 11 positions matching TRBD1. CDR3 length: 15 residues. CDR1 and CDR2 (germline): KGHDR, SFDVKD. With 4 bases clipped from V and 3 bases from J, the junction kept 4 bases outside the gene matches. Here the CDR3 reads CATSDPGTGGYEQYF. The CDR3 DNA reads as TGTGCCACCAGTGACCCCGGGACAGGGGGCTACGAGCAGTACTTC.

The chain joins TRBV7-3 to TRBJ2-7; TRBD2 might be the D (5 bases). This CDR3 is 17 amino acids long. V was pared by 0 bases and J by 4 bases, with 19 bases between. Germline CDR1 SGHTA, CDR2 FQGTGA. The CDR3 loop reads CASSLTPLTGVSYEQYF. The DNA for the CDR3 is TGTGCCAGCAGCTTAACGCCATTAACCGGGGTGTCTTACGAGCAGTACTTC.

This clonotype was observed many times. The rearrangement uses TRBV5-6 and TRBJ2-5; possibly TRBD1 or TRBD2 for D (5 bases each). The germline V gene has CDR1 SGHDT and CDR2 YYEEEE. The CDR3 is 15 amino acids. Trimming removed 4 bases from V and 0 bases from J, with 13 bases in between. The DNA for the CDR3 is TGTGCCAGCAGCCGGGGACGGCGGTACCAAGAGACCCAGTACTTC. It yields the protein CASSRGRRYQETQYF.

This CDR3 reads CASSQPGGKETQYF. Here the CDR3 DNA reads TGTGCCAGCAGCCAACCAGGGGGCAAGGAGACCCAGTACTTC. This chain connects TRBV4-2 to TRBJ2-5; 8 positions match TRBD1. Trimming at V came to 2 bases and at J to 5 bases, leaving 4 bases not matched to a gene. Germline V lookup: CDR1 LGHNA, CDR2 YNFKEQ. The CDR3 is 14 amino acids.

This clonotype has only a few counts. CDR3 bases: TGTGCCAGCAGTTCGGACTGGGTGGGGACTGAAGCTTTCTTT. Translating it yields CASSSDWVGTEAFF. The V gene is TRBV28, the J gene TRBJ1-1, with unresolved D. V dropped 4 bases and J dropped 5 bases, with 14 bases sitting between them. Germline CDR1 and CDR2: MDHEN and SYDVKM. The CDR3 consists of 14 residues. Variable domain in full (rest from reference TRBV28 and TRBJ1-1): DVKVTQSSRYLVKRTGEKVFLECVQDMDHENMFWYRQDPGLGLRLIYFSYDVKMKEKGDIPEGYSVSREKKERFSLILESASTNQTSMYLCASSSDWVGTEAFFGQGTRLTVV.

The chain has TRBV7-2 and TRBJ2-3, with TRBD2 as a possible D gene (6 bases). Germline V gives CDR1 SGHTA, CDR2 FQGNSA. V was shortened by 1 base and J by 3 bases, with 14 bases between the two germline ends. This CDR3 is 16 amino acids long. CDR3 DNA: TGTGCCAGCAGCTTAGTGGGGACTCGGGTGACAGATACGCAGTATTTT. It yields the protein CASSLVGTRVTDTQYF.

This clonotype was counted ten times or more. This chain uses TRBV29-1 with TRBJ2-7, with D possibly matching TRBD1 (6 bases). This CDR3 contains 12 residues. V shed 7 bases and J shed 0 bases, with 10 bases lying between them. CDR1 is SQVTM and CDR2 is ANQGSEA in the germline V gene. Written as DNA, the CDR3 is TGCAGCGCTGGGGGCAGCTCCTACGAGCAGTACTTC. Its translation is CSAGGSSYEQYF.

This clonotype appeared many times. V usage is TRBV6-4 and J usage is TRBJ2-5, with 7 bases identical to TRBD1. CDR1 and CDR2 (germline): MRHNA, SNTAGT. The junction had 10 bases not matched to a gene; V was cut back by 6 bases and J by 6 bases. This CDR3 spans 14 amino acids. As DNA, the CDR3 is TGTGCCAGCAGACTCGGGACAGACGAAAAGACCCAGTACTTC. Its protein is CASRLGTDEKTQYF.

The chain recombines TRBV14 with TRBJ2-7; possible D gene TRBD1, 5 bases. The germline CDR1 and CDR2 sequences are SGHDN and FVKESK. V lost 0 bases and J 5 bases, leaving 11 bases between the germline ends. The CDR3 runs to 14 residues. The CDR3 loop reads CASSQEAGLDEQYF. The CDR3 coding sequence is TGTGCCAGCAGCCAAGAAGCAGGGTTGGACGAGCAGTACTTC.